Below, 17 T cell receptor beta chains from the same sample are listed, as sequenced in a study of blood T cell repertoires in COVID-19. Method: immunoSEQ multiplex PCR; TCRdb's copy keeps in-frame clones and lacks some. The sample lists approximately 100,000 clones; approximately 84% were seen once. Sequencing was performed on peripheral blood. The source is a man aged 70-80 years with acute or convalescent COVID-19.

The V call is TRBV29-1, the J call TRBJ1-1; D ambiguous. The CDR3 length is 14 residues. CDR1 and CDR2 from the germline V gene are SQVTM and ANQGSEA. V lost 2 bases and J 1 base, leaving 11 bases between the germline ends. CDR3 residues: CSVEFRGGNTEAFF. CDR3 nucleotide sequence: TGCAGCGTTGAATTTCGGGGAGGGAACACTGAAGCTTTCTTT.

V usage is TRBV9 and J usage is TRBJ2-1; TRBD2 agrees at 13 bases. This CDR3 has 17 residues. Germline lookup yields CDR1 SGDLS and CDR2 YYNGEE. V shed 4 bases and J 3 bases; nucleotides not matched to a gene: 7. CDR3 sequence (DNA): TGTGCCAGCAGCCCTGGGACTAGCGGGATTCTCTACAATGAGCAGTTCTTC. It is translated as CASSPGTSGILYNEQFF.

This chain connects TRBV18 to TRBJ2-2, with D uncertain. CDR1 and CDR2 from the germline V gene are KGHSH and LQKENI. This CDR3 is built from 14 residues. V lost 6 bases to trimming and J lost 3 bases, with 11 bases between them. The CDR3 nucleotides are TGTGCCAGCTCCCGAGCCGATTACACCGGGGAGCTGTTTTTT. It is translated as CASSRADYTGELFF.

The chain employs TRBV7-9 and TRBJ1-6; 12 bases fit TRBD1. The V gene's germline CDR1 is SEHNR and CDR2 FQNEAQ (reference sequence). The CDR3 is made up of 15 amino acids. V lost 4 bases to trimming and J lost 10 bases; unmatched junction nucleotides: 5. CDR3 sequence: CASSSGTGGESPLHF. The CDR3, as DNA: TGTGCCAGCAGCTCCGGGACAGGGGGCGAGTCACCCCTCCACTTT. Full variable domain (outside the CDR3, taken from reference TRBV7-9 and TRBJ1-6): DTGVSQNPRHKITKRGQNVTFRCDPISEHNRLYWYRQTLGQGPEFLTYFQNEAQLEKSRLLSDRFSAERPKGSFSTLEIQRTEQGDSAMYLCASSSGTGGESPLHFGNGTRLTVT.

The chain has TRBV6-2 or TRBV6-3 and TRBJ2-1; TRBD1 is a possible D gene (5 bases). Trimming cost V 6 bases and J 11 bases, with 20 bases left between them. The CDR3 sequence is 14 residues long. Germline V lookup: CDR1 MNHEY, CDR2 SVGEGT. CDR3 DNA sequence: TGTGCCAGCAGCCCAGAACGGACATCCCCGAAGCAGTTCTTC. It codes for CASSPERTSPKQFF.

This clone was counted between two and nine times. The chain recombines TRBV6-1 with TRBJ1-1; 8 bases line up with TRBD1. The trim removed 4 bases at V and 2 bases at J, leaving 15 bases unmatched. Germline loops: CDR1 MNHNS, CDR2 SASEGT. The CDR3 totals 18 residues. CDR3 in DNA: TGTGCCAGCAGTGTAAGAGGGGGAACAGGGGGGTCCAACACTGAAGCTTTCTTT. Protein product: CASSVRGGTGGSNTEAFF.

This chain joins TRBV7-3 and TRBJ1-3, with D possibly matching TRBD1 (5 bases). The CDR3 totals 15 residues. The V end lost 4 bases, the J end lost 1 base, and 11 bases lay between the germline ends. From germline, CDR1 is SGHTA and CDR2 FQGTGA. CDR3 nucleotides: TGTGCCAGCAGCTCATACGGGGGATCTGGAAACACCATATATTTT. It encodes CASSSYGGSGNTIYF.

This chain uses TRBV24-1 with TRBJ2-5; weak D call: TRBD1 (6 bases). The germline V gene has CDR1 KGHDR and CDR2 SFDVKD. This CDR3 has 16 residues. V was clipped by 3 bases and J by 1 base, with 14 bases between them. CDR3 loop: CATSDAPKGGQETQYF. The CDR3 coding sequence is TGTGCCACCAGTGATGCTCCTAAAGGGGGCCAAGAGACCCAGTACTTC.

The chain is built from TRBV5-6 and TRBJ2-7, with a weak D call TRBD2 (6 bases). Germline V gene lookup returns CDR1 SGHDT and CDR2 YYEEEE. The V and J ends lost 4 bases and 4 bases respectively, with 12 bases between them. This CDR3 has 13 residues. The CDR3 reads CASSVGGNYEQYF. Here the CDR3 DNA reads TGTGCCAGCAGCGTCGGGGGTAATTACGAGCAGTACTTC.

The chain carries TRBV3-1 (or the pseudogene TRBV3-2) and TRBJ1-5; 8 bases are a match to TRBD1. V shed 0 bases and J 6 bases; nucleotides not matched to a gene: 7. In germline, CDR1 is LGHDT, CDR2 YNNKEL (reference sequence). The CDR3 consists of 16 residues. The CDR3 loop reads CASSQDAGGVPQPQHF. As DNA, the CDR3 is TGTGCCAGCAGCCAAGATGCAGGGGGCGTCCCTCAGCCCCAGCATTTT.

The rearrangement joins TRBV14 to TRBJ1-5, with 7 bases aligning to TRBD1. CDR1 is SGHDN, CDR2 FVKESK, per germline. V was pared by 6 bases and J by 4 bases, with 3 bases of the junction left unmatched. CDR3 length: 13 residues. CDR3 protein: CASSQTGNQPQHF. The CDR3 DNA is TGTGCCAGCAGTCAGACAGGGAATCAGCCCCAGCATTTT.

The chain links TRBV11-2 to TRBJ1-2; TRBD1 aligns across 7 bases. The junction had 3 bases not matched to a gene; V was cut back by 5 bases and J by 3 bases. This CDR3 comprises 13 residues. Per the germline V gene, CDR1 is SGHAT and CDR2 is FQNNGV. The CDR3 DNA reads TGTGCCAGCAGCCCCGGGACAGACTATGGCTACACCTTC. It codes for CASSPGTDYGYTF. Full variable domain (remainder filled in from reference TRBV11-2 and TRBJ1-2): EAGVAQSPRYKIIEKRQSVAFWCNPISGHATLYWYQQILGQGPKLLIQFQNNGVVDDSQLPKDRFSAERLKGVDSTLKIQPAKLEDSAVYLCASSPGTDYGYTFGSGTRLTVV.

The chain links TRBV5-1 to TRBJ2-3, with 14 bases identical to TRBD2. The CDR3 length is 18 residues. CDR1 is SGHRS and CDR2 is YFSETQ in the germline V gene. V dropped 2 bases and J dropped 0; count of bases not matched to a gene: 5. Here the CDR3 DNA reads TGCGCCAGCAGCTTTGGGACTAGCGGGAGTATTAGCACAGATACGCAGTATTTT. Translation: CASSFGTSGSISTDTQYF.

This clone was observed a single time. V and J are TRBV27 and TRBJ2-1; D is ambiguous. The CDR3 totals 16 residues. Deletions cut 2 bases from V and 0 bases from J, with 11 bases between. Looked up from germline, CDR1 is MNHEY and CDR2 is SMNVEV (reference sequence). Written as DNA, the CDR3 is TGTGCCAGCAGTTTAAATTTCCTGAGCTCCTACAATGAGCAGTTCTTC. This codes for CASSLNFLSSYNEQFF.

The chain couples TRBV6-5 to TRBJ2-1; D might be TRBD2 (5 bases). Looked up from germline, CDR1 is MNHEY and CDR2 is SVGAGI. CDR3 length: 13 amino acids. The V gene lost 5 bases and the J gene lost 6 bases, with 11 bases spanning the gap. The CDR3, as DNA: TGTGCCAGCAGTCGGACTTTTGTCAATGAGCAGTTCTTC. It codes for CASSRTFVNEQFF.

The CDR3 loop reads CASSFGLAVSYEQYF. DNA for the CDR3: TGCGCCAGCAGCTTCGGGCTAGCGGTCTCCTACGAGCAGTACTTC. The rearrangement links TRBV5-1 to TRBJ2-7, with 7 bases lining up with TRBD2. J lost 0 bases, V lost 2 bases, and 5 bases had no gene match. Looked up from germline, CDR1 is SGHRS and CDR2 is YFSETQ. The CDR3 is 15 residues long.

This chain uses TRBV28 with TRBJ1-2; a possible D gene is TRBD1 (5 bases). This CDR3 spans 15 amino acids. Germline lookup yields CDR1 MDHEN and CDR2 SYDVKM. The V and J ends lost 2 bases and 4 bases respectively, with 14 bases between them. The CDR3 DNA reads as TGTGCCAGCAGTTTAAGTTTGGGGCAGACCTATGGCTACACCTTC. This translates into CASSLSLGQTYGYTF.